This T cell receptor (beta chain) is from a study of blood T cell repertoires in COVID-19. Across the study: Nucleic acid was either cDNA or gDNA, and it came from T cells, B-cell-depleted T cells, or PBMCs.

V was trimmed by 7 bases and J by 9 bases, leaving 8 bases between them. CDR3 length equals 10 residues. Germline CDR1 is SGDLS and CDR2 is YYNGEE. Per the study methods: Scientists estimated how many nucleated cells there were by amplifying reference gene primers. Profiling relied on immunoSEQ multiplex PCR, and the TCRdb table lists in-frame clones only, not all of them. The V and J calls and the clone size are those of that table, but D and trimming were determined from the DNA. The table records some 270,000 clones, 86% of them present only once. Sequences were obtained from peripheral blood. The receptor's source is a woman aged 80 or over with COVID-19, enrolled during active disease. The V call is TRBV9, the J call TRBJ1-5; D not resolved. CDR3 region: CASRGRPQHF. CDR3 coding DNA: TGTGCCAGCCGTGGGAGGCCCCAGCATTTT. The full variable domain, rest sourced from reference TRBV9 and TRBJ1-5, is DSGVTQTPKHLITATGQRVTLRCSPRSGDLSVYWYQQSLDQGLQFLIQYYNGEERAKGNILERFSAQQFPDLHSELNLSSLELGDSALYFCASRGRPQHFGDGTRLSIL.